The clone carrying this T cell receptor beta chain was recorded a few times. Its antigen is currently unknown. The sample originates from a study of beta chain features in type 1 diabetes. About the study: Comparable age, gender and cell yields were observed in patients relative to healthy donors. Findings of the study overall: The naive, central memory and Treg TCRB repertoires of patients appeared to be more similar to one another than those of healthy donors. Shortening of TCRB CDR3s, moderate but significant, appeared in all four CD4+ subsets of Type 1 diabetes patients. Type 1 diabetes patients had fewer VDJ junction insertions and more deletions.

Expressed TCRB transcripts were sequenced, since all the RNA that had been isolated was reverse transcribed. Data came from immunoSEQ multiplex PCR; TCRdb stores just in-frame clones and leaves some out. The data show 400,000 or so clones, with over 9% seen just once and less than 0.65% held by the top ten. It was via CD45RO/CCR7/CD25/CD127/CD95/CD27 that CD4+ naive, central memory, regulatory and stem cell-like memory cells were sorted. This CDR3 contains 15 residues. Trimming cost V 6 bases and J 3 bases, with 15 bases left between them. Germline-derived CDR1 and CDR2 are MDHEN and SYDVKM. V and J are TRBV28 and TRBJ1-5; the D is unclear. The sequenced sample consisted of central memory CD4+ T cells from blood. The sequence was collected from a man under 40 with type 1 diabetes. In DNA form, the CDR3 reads TGTGCCAGCAGCCACTCACCCGTGCACAATCAGCCCCAGCATTTT. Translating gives CASSHSPVHNQPQHF.